A single sample gave rise to the 22 T cell receptor beta chains below, sequenced in a study of technical replicates of blood from a handful of donors. Libraries were prepared by immunoSEQ multiplex PCR; TCRdb keeps only in-frame clonotypes and omits some of them. The sample has more than 90,000 clones; approximately 95% are singletons. The sequenced sample consisted of T cells isolated from PBMCs. Source of these receptors: a human donor in good health.

Concerning this clone: The junction does not match germline at one end; this may be a read error. Other nucleotide sequences in the sample specify the same CDR3. For the CDR3, the DNA is TGTGCCAGCAGTGATAGTAGGACAGGGGTTCACGAGCAGTACTTT. This codes for CASSDSRTGVHEQYF. The genes are TRBV6-1 and TRBJ2-7; 9 bases agree with TRBD1. Germline loops: CDR1 MNHNS, CDR2 SASEGT. The CDR3 runs to 15 residues.

The V call is TRBV11-3, the J call TRBJ2-7; 10 positions agree with TRBD2. Germline loops: CDR1 SGHNT, CDR2 YENEEA. CDR3 length: 18 residues. J gave up 3 bases and V 0 bases, and 11 bases lay outside the gene matches. The CDR3 is CASSLDRAGGPGSYEQYF. In nucleotides, the CDR3 is TGTGCCAGCAGCTTAGACCGAGCGGGAGGGCCTGGAAGCTACGAGCAGTACTTC.

The chain joins TRBV19 to TRBJ2-7, with TRBD1 matching over 7 bases. V shed 1 base, J shed 5 bases, and the junction held 5 bases outside the gene matches. This CDR3 is 14 amino acids long. The germline V gene encodes CDR1 LNHDA and CDR2 SQIVND (reference sequence). DNA for the CDR3: TGTGCCAGTAGTATAGGACAGGGATATAACGAGCAGTACTTC. Its translation is CASSIGQGYNEQYF.

This chain uses TRBV10-2 with TRBJ2-7; D gene ambiguous. This CDR3 has 12 amino acids. V lost 4 bases to trimming and J lost 2 bases, with 6 bases between them. Germline values: CDR1 WSHSY, CDR2 SAAADI. The CDR3 loop reads CASSGATYEQYF. CDR3 DNA: TGCGCCAGCAGTGGGGCAACCTACGAGCAGTACTTC.

This clone has only one observation. The chain combines TRBV4-2 with TRBJ1-5; unclear D gene. The CDR3 consists of 15 residues. CDR1 and CDR2 from the germline V gene are LGHNA and YNFKEQ. The V end was cut by 0 bases, the J end by 5 bases, with 11 bases between. The CDR3 DNA reads as TGTGCCAGCAGCCAAGATAGGAGAGGGCATCAGCCCCAGCATTTT. It translates to CASSQDRRGHQPQHF.

In this sample, this clone turned up once. The V gene is TRBV19, the J gene TRBJ2-5; unclear D gene. CDR3 length: 14 residues. The germline V gene encodes CDR1 LNHDA and CDR2 SQIVND (reference sequence). V dropped 4 bases and J dropped 5 bases, with 14 bases sitting between them. The CDR3 spells CASSTNYPLETQYF. The DNA of the CDR3 is TGTGCCAGTAGTACTAACTATCCCCTGGAGACCCAGTACTTC.

The rearrangement joins TRBV11-3 to TRBJ2-1; 11 bases map to TRBD2. The V gene's germline CDR1 is SGHNT and CDR2 YENEEA. This CDR3 spans 15 amino acids. V lost 1 base, J lost 7 bases, and 3 bases stayed unmatched. The CDR3 sequence is CASSLGLAGGNEQFF. Here the CDR3 DNA reads TGTGCCAGCAGCTTAGGGCTAGCGGGAGGTAATGAGCAGTTCTTC. Combining the CDR3 with reference TRBV11-3 and TRBJ2-1 gives the whole variable domain EAGVVQSPRYKIIEKKQPVAFWCNPISGHNTLYWYLQNLGQGPELLIRYENEEAVDDSQLPKDRFSAERLKGVDSTLKIQPAELGDSAVYLCASSLGLAGGNEQFFGPGTRLTVL.

This clone was found once. V is TRBV5-1 and J is TRBJ2-7; tentative D call: TRBD1 (6 bases). V shed 3 bases and J shed 2 bases, with 9 bases lying between them. Per the germline V gene, CDR1 is SGHRS and CDR2 is YFSETQ. The CDR3 consists of 13 residues. CDR3 residues: CASSWTVAYEQYF. Written as DNA, the CDR3 is TGCGCCAGCAGCTGGACAGTTGCCTACGAGCAGTACTTC.

This clone was seen just once. V gene TRBV7-3 combines with J gene TRBJ2-7, with a weak D call TRBD2 (6 bases). The V gene lost 2 bases and the J gene lost 5 bases, with 16 bases spanning the gap. Germline V gene data show CDR1 as SGHTA and CDR2 as FQGTGA. The CDR3 consists of 15 residues. This CDR3 is CASSLVGGTGDEQYF. CDR3 coding DNA: TGTGCCAGCAGCTTAGTCGGCGGGACCGGGGACGAGCAGTACTTC.

The chain uses TRBV27 and TRBJ2-7; 8 positions match TRBD2. Germline loops: CDR1 MNHEY, CDR2 SMNVEV (reference sequence). The ends lost 5 bases at V and 3 bases at J; junction bases unmatched: 9. The length of the CDR3 is 15 residues. This CDR3 is CASSLRGLAVYEQYF. CDR3 bases: TGTGCCAGCAGTCTCCGAGGACTAGCTGTCTACGAGCAGTACTTC.

This rearrangement joins TRBV28 to TRBJ2-7; 10 bases align to TRBD2. V trimming: 5 bases; J trimming: 9 bases; junction bases outside the gene matches: 10. CDR1 is MDHEN and CDR2 is SYDVKM in the germline V gene. The CDR3 is made up of 14 amino acids. The CDR3 DNA is TGTGCCAGCAGTCTTATAGCGGGAGGCAGGCTGCAGTACTTC. Encoded protein: CASSLIAGGRLQYF.

This clone was counted once. The V and J genes are TRBV25-1 and TRBJ2-7; D may be TRBD2 (5 bases). CDR1 is MGHDK and CDR2 is SYGVNS in the germline V gene. V lost 5 bases to trimming and J lost 7 bases, with 12 bases between them. The CDR3 consists of 12 residues. The DNA of the CDR3 is TGTGCCAGCAGTTCCCTGAGGGAAGAGCAGTACTTC. Its protein product is CASSSLREEQYF.

The genes are TRBV11-1 and TRBJ2-1, with no clear D. Germline CDR1 SGHAT, CDR2 FQDESV (reference sequence). The CDR3 is 15 amino acids. The V end was cut by 2 bases, the J end by 9 bases, with 17 bases between. The DNA for the CDR3 is TGTGCCAGCAGCTTAATCCGGCTAGTTTCCGCTGAGCAGTTCTTC. Protein product: CASSLIRLVSAEQFF.

The chain links TRBV6-5 to TRBJ1-2, with D tentatively TRBD1 (5 bases). Germline V gene sequence: CDR1 MNHEY, CDR2 SVGAGI. The CDR3 is 14 amino acids. Trimming removed 2 bases from V and 8 bases from J, with 15 bases in between. The CDR3 spells CASSYGGVNQGYTF. In nucleotides, the CDR3 is TGTGCCAGCAGTTACGGAGGGGTTAATCAGGGCTACACCTTC.

This clone has only one observation. This chain links TRBV15 with TRBJ2-1; 10 bases align to TRBD2. CDR1 and CDR2 (germline): LNHNV, YYDKDF (reference sequence). The CDR3 contains 15 residues. V lost 0 bases and J lost 6; bases outside the gene matches: 2. CDR3 bases: TGTGCCACCAGCAGAGAAGCGGGAGGGAGCAATGAGCAGTTCTTC. Protein product: CATSREAGGSNEQFF.

Remarks on this clone: No DNA is shown, since the ends of the CDR3 on it are uncertain; the CDR3 is the one TCRdb lists. This chain joins TRBV12-1 and TRBJ1-5; the table gives TRBD1 as D, unverified against the DNA. TRBV12-1 is described as a pseudogene. Termini included, the CDR3 measures 16 amino acids. The CDR3 here is CASSFGTGALDQPQHF.

The rearrangement joins TRBV13 to TRBJ1-4, with a tentative D call TRBD1 (6 bases). The CDR3 loop spans 14 amino acids. Trimming took off 0 bases at V and 6 bases at J, with 8 bases between the two ends. Germline CDR1 is PRHDT and CDR2 is FYEKMQ (reference sequence). The CDR3 protein is CASSLGTGDEKLFF. The CDR3 DNA sequence: TGTGCCAGCAGCTTAGGGACAGGAGATGAAAAACTGTTTTTT.

The gene calls are TRBV5-6 and TRBJ2-1; D uncertain. Germline-derived CDR1 and CDR2 are SGHDT and YYEEEE. The CDR3 runs to 15 residues. The V gene lost 4 bases and the J gene lost 2 bases, with 13 bases spanning the gap. In DNA, the CDR3 is TGTGCCAGCAGCGCGGTGAGAACCCCCTACAATGAGCAGTTCTTC. This codes for CASSAVRTPYNEQFF.

The chain couples TRBV6-1 to TRBJ1-1; D is possibly TRBD1 (6 bases). Germline assignment: CDR1 MNHNS and CDR2 SASEGT. The CDR3 is made up of 14 amino acids. V was pared by 2 bases and J by 1 base, with 8 bases between. Here the CDR3 DNA reads TGTGCCAGCAGTGAATTGGGACAGAACACTGAAGCTTTCTTT. Translated, it gives CASSELGQNTEAFF.

This clone was counted a few times. The rearrangement uses TRBV11-2 and TRBJ1-1; D unresolved. Germline V gives CDR1 SGHAT, CDR2 FQNNGV. CDR3 length: 12 residues. The ends were cut back, 3 bases at V and 7 bases at J, with 9 bases in the middle. CDR3 DNA: TGTGCCAGCAGCTTTGAGGCGGGTGAAGCTTTCTTT. It is translated as CASSFEAGEAFF.

This clone has just one count. The V and J genes are TRBV13 and TRBJ2-7; D ambiguous. V lost 0 bases and J 0 bases, leaving 6 bases between the germline ends. Germline V lookup: CDR1 PRHDT, CDR2 FYEKMQ (reference sequence). The CDR3 consists of 14 residues. In DNA form, the CDR3 reads TGTGCCAGCAGCTTAGGGACTGCCTCCTACGAGCAGTACTTC. Translated, it gives CASSLGTASYEQYF.

This clone was seen once. The chain couples TRBV6-5 to TRBJ2-7; 8 nucleotides line up with TRBD1. After removal of 2 bases from V and 1 base from J, the junction contained 4 bases not matched to a gene. The CDR3 loop spans 15 amino acids. The germline gives CDR1 MNHEY, CDR2 SVGAGI. DNA of the CDR3: TGTGCCAGCAGTTACCAGGGGACAGGATCCTACGAGCAGTACTTC. Residues: CASSYQGTGSYEQYF.